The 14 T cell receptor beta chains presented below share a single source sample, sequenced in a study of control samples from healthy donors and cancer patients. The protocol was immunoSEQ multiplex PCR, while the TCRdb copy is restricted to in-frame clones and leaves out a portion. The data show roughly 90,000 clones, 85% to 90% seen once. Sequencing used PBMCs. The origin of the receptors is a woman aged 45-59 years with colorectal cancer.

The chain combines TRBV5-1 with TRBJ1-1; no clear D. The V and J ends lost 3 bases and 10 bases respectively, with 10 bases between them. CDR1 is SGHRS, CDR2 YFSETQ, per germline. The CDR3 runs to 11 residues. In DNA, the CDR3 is TGCGCCAGCAGCTCAGCGTGGGTAGCTTTCTTT. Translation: CASSSAWVAFF.

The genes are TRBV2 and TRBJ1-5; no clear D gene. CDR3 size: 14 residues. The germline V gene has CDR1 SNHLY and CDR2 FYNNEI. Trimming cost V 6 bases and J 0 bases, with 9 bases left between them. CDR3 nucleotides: TGTGCCAGCAGCCCTACAGATAGCAATCAGCCCCAGCATTTT. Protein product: CASSPTDSNQPQHF.

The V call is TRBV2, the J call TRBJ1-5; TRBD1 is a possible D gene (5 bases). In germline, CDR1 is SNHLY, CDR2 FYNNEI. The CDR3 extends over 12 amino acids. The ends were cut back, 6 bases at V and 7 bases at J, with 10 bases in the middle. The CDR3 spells CASRADSQPQHF. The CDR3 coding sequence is TGTGCCAGCAGAGCAGACAGCCAGCCCCAGCATTTT.

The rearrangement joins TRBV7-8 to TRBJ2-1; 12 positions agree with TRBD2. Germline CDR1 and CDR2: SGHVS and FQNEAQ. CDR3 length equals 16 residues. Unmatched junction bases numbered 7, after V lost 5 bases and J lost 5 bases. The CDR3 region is CASSPTSGGIHNEQFF. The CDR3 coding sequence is TGTGCCAGCAGCCCCACTAGCGGGGGGATTCACAATGAGCAGTTCTTC.

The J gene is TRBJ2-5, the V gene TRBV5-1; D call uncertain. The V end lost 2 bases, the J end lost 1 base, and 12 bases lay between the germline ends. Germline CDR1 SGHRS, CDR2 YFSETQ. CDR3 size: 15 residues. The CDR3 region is CASSFAWAVQETQYF. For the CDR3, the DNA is TGCGCCAGCAGCTTCGCTTGGGCCGTCCAAGAGACCCAGTACTTC.

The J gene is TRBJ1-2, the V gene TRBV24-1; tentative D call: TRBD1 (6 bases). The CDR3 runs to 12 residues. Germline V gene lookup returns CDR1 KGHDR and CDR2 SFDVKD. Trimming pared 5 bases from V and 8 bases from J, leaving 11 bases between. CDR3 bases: TGTGCCACCAGTGTAAAGGGGGGCGGCTACACCTTC. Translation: CATSVKGGGYTF.

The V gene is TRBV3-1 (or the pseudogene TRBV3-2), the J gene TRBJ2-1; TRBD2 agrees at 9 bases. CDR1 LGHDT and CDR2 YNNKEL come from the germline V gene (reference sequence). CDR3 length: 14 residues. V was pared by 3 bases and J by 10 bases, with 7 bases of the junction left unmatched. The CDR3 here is CASSQRGGLKEQFF. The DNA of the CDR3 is TGTGCCAGCAGCCAGCGGGGGGGCCTAAAGGAGCAGTTCTTC.

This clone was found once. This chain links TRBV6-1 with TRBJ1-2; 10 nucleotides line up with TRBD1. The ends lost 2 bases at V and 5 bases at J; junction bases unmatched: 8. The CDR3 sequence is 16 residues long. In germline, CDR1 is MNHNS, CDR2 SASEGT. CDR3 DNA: TGTGCCAGCAGTGAATTCTATGGACAGGGGGTTTATGGCTACACCTTC. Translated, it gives CASSEFYGQGVYGYTF.

The CDR3 DNA follows: TGTGCCAGCAGCTTAGGGCTAGCGGGGGGGCCAGGCACAGATACGCAGTATTTT. Its translation is CASSLGLAGGPGTDTQYF. This sequence joins TRBV7-9 and TRBJ2-3; 12 nucleotides line up with TRBD2. The CDR3 extends over 18 amino acids. Germline V gives CDR1 SEHNR, CDR2 FQNEAQ (reference sequence). Germline trimming cut 1 base from V and 1 base from J; bases unmatched to any gene: 6. Looking up the rest from reference TRBV7-9 and TRBJ2-3 gives the full variable domain: DTGVSQNPRHKITKRGQNVTFRCDPISEHNRLYWYRQTLGQGPEFLTYFQNEAQLEKSRLLSDRFSAERPKGSFSTLEIQRTEQGDSAMYLCASSLGLAGGPGTDTQYFGPGTRLTVL.

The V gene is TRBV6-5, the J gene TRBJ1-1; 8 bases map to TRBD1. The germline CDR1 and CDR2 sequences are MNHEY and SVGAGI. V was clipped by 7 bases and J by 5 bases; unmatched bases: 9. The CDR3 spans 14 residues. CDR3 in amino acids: CASTPTGGRTEAFF. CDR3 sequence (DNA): TGTGCCAGCACTCCAACAGGGGGAAGGACTGAAGCTTTCTTT.

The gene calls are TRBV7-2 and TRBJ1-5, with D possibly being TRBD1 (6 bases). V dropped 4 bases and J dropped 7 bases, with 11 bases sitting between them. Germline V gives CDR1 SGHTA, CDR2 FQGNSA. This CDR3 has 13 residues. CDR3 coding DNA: TGTGCCAGCAGCTCGGACAGAGGGCAGCCCCAGCATTTT. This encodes CASSSDRGQPQHF.

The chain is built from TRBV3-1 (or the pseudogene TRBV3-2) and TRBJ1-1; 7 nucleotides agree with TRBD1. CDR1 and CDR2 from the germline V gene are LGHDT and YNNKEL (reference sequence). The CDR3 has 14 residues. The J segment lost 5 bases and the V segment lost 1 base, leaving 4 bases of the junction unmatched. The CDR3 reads CASSQVRGGTEAFF. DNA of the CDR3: TGTGCCAGCAGCCAAGTCAGGGGGGGGACTGAAGCTTTCTTT.

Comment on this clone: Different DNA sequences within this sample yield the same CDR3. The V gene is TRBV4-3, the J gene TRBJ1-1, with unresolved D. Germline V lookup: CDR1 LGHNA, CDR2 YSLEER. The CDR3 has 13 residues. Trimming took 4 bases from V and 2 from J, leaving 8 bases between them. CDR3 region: CASSPLGNTEAFF. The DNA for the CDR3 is TGCGCCAGCAGCCCTTTGGGTAACACTGAAGCTTTCTTT.

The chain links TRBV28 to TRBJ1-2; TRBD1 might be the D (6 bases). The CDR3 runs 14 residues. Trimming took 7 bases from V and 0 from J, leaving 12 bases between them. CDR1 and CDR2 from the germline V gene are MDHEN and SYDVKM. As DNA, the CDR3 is TGTGCCAGCACTCGGGGGGGCGCTAACTATGGCTACACCTTC. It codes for CASTRGGANYGYTF.